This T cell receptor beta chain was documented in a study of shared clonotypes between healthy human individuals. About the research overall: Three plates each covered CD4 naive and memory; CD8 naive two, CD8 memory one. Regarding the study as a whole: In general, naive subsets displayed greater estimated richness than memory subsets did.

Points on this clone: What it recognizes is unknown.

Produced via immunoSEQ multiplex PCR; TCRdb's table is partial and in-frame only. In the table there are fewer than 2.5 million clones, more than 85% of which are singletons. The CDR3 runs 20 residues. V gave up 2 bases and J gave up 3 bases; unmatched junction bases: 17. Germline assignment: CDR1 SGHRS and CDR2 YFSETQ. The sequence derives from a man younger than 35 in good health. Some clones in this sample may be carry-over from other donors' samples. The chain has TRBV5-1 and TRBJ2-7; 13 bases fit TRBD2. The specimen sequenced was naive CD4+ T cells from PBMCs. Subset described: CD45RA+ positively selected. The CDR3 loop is CASSFRPRGRTSGSGYEQYF. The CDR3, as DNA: TGCGCCAGCAGCTTTCGGCCACGAGGTAGGACTAGCGGGAGCGGCTACGAGCAGTACTTC. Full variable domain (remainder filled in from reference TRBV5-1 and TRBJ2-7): KAGVTQTPRYLIKTRGQQVTLSCSPISGHRSVSWYQQTPGQGLQFLFEYFSETQRNKGNFPGRFSGRQFSNSRSEMNVSTLELGDSALYLCASSFRPRGRTSGSGYEQYFGPGTRLTVT.